This T cell receptor (beta chain) was recorded in a study of cytomegalovirus exposure and HLA in healthy donors. Data came from immunoSEQ multiplex PCR; TCRdb stores just in-frame clones and leaves some out. Of approximately 140,000 clones listed, 70% to 90% are singletons. Germline V gives CDR1 SGHRS, CDR2 YFSETQ. Trimming removed 4 bases from V and 3 bases from J, with 12 bases in between. There are 14 residues in the CDR3. This sequence was found in a man younger than 30 in good health and CMV-seropositive. The V gene is TRBV5-1, the J gene TRBJ2-3, with D perhaps matching TRBD1 (5 bases). Sequences were obtained from PBMCs. The CDR3 sequence is CASSIPSGTDTQYF. Here the CDR3 DNA reads TGCGCCAGCAGCATACCATCAGGGACAGATACGCAGTATTTT.